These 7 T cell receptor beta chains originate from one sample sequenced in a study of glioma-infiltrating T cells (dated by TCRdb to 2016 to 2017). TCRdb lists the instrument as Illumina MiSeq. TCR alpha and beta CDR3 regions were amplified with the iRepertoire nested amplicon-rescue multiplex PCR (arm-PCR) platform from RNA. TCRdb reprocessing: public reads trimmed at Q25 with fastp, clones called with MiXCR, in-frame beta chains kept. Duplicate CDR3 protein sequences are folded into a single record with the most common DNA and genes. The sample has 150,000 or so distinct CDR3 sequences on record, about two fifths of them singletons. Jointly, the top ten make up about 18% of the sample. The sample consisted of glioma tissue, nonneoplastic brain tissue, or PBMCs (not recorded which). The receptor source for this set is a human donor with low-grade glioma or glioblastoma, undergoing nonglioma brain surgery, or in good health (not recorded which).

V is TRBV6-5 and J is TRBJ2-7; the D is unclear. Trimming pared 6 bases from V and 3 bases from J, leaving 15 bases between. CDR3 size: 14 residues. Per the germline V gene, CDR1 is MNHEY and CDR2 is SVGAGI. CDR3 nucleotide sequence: TGTGCCAGCAGATCGTATGACATGGACTACGAGCAGTACTTC. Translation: CASRSYDMDYEQYF.

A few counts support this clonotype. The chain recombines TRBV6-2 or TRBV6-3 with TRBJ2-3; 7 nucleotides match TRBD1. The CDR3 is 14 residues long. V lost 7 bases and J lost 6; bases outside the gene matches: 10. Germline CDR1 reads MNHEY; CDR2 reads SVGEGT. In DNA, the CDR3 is TGTGCCAGCACGGAGACAGGGCCCGCCGATACGCAGTATTTT. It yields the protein CASTETGPADTQYF.

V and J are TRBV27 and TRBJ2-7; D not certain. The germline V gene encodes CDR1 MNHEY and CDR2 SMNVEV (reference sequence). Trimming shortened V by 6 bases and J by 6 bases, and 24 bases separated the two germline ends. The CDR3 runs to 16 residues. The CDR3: CASSPLSGLARSEQYF. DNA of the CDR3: TGTGCCAGCAGCCCTCTCTCGGGCCTCGCGAGGTCCGAGCAGTACTTC.

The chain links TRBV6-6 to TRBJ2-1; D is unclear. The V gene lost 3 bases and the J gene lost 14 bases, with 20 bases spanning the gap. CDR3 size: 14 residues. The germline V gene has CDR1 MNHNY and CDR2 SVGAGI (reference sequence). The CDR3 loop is CASSYSEKVKVEFF. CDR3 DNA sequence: TGTGCCAGCAGTTATTCGGAAAAGGTTAAGGTGGAGTTCTTC.

CDR3 loop: CASSPLERANNEQFF. In nucleotides, the CDR3 is TGTGCCAGCTCACCACTCGAAAGAGCTAACAATGAGCAGTTCTTC. This chain uses TRBV18 with TRBJ2-1, with D hard to call. This CDR3 comprises 15 residues. Per the germline V gene, CDR1 is KGHSH and CDR2 is LQKENI. Trimming removed 1 base at V and 5 bases at J, with 12 bases between.

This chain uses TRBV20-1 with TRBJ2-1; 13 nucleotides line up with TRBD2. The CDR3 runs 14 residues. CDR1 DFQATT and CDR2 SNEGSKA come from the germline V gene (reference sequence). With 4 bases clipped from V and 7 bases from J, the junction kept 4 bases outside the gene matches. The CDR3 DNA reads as TGCAGTGCTATAGGGACTAGCGGGGTTAATGAGCAGTTCTTC. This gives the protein CSAIGTSGVNEQFF.

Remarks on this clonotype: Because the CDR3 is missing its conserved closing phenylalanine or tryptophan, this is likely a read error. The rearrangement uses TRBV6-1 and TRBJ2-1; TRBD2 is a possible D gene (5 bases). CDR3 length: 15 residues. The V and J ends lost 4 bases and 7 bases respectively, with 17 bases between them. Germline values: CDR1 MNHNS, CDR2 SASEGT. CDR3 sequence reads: CASSVERATKNEQFS. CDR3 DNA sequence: TGTGCCAGCAGTGTAGAGAGGGCCACGAAGAATGAGCAGTTCTCC.